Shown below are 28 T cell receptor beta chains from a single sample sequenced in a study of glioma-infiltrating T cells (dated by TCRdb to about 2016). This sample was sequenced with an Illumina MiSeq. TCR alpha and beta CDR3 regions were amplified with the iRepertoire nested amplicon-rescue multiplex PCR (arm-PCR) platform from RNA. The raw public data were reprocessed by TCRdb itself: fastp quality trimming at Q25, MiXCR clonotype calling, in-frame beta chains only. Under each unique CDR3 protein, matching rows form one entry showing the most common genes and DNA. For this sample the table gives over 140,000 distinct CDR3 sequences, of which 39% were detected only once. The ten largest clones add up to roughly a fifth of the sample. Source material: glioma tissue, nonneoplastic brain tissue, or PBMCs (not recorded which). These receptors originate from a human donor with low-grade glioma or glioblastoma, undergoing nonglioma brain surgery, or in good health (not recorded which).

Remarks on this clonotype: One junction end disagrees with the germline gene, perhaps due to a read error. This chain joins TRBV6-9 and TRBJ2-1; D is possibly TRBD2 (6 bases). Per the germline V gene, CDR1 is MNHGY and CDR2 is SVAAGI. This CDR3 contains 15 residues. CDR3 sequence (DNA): TGCGCCAGCAGTGAGTCGGTAGGACCGGGAGATGAGCAGTTCTTC. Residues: CASSESVGPGDEQFF.

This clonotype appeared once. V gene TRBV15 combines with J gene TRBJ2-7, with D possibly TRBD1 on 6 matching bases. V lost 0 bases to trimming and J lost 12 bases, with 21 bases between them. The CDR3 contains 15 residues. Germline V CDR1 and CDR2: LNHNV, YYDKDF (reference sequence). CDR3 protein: CATSREYGTHPEAYF. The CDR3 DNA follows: TGTGCCACCAGCAGAGAGTACGGGACACACCCGGAGGCGTACTTC. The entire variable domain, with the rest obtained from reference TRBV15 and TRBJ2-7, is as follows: DAMVIQNPRYQVTQFGKPVTLSCSQTLNHNVMYWYQQKSSQAPKLLFHYYDKDFNNEADTPDNFQSRRPNTSFCFLDIRSPGLGDTAMYLCATSREYGTHPEAYFGPGTRLTVT.

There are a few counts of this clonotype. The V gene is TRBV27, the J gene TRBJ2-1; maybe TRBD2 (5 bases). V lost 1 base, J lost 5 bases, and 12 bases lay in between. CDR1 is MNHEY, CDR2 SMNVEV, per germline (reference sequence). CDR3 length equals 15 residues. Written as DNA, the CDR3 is TGTGCCAGCAGTTTATACCGGGAACCACACAATGAGCAGTTCTTC. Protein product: CASSLYREPHNEQFF.

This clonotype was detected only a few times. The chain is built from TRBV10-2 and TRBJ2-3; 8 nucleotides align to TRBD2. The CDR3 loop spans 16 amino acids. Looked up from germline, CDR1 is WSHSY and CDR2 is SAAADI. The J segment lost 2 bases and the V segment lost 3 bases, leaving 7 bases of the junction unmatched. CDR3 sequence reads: CASSEPGTRATDTQYF. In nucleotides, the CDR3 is TGCGCCAGCAGTGAACCCGGGACTAGGGCCACAGATACGCAGTATTTT.

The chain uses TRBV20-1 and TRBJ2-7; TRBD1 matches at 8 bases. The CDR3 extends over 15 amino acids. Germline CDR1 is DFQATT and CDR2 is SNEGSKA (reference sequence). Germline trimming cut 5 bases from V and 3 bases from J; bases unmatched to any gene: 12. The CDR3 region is CSAYWPGTGVYEQYF. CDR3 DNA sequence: TGCAGTGCTTATTGGCCCGGGACAGGAGTCTACGAGCAGTACTTC.

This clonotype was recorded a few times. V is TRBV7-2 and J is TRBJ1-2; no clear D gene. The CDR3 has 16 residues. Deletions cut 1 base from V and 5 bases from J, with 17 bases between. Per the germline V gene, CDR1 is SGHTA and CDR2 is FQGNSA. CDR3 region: CASSLGPTGGGYGYTF. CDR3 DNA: TGTGCCAGCAGCTTAGGTCCCACGGGCGGTGGGTATGGCTACACCTTC.

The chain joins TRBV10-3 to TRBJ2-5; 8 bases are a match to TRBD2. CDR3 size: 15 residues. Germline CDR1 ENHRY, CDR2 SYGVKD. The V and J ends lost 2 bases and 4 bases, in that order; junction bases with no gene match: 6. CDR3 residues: CAISEQAAGAETQYF. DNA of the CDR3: TGTGCCATCAGTGAGCAAGCAGCGGGGGCAGAGACCCAGTACTTC.

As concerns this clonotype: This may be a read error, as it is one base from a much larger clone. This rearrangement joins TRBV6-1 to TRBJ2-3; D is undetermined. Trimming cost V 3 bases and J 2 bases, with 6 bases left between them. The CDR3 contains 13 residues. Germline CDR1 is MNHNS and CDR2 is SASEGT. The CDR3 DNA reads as TGTGCCAGCAGTGAGACCAACACAGATACGCAGTATTTT. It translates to CASSETNTDTQYF.

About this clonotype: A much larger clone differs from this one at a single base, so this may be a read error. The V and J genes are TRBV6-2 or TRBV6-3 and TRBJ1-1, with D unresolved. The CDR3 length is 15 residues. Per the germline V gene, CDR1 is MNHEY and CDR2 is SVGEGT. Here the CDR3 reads CARSYSRQMNTEAFF. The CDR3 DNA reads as TGTGCCAGGAGTTACTCGCGTCAGATGAACACTGAAGCTTTCTTT.

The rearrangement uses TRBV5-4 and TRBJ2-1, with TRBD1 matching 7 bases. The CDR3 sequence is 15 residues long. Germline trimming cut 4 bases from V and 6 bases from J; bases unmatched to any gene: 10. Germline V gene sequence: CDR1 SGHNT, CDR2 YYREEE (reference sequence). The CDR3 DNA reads TGTGCCAGCAGCATTAACAGGGGAGAGTTCAATGAGCAGTTCTTC. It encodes CASSINRGEFNEQFF.

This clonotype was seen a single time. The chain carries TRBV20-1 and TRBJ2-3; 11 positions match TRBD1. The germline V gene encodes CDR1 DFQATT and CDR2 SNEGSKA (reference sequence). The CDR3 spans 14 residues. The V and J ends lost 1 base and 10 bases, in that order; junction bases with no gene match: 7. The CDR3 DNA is TGCAGTGCTAGAGGGGGACAGGGGGACTATTCGCAGTATTTT. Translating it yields CSARGGQGDYSQYF.

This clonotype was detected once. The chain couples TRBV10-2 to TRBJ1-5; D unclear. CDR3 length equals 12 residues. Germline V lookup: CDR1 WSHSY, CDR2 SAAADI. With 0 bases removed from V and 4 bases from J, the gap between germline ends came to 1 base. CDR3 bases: TGCGCCAGCAGTGAGTCGAATCAGCCCCAGCATTTT. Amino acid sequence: CASSESNQPQHF.

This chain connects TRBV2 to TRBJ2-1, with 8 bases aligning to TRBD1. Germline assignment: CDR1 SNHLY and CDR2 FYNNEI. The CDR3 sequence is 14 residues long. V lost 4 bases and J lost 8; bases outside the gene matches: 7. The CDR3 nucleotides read TGTGCCAGCAGTGCCGGACAGGGCCGAGATGAGCAGTTCTTC. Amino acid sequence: CASSAGQGRDEQFF.

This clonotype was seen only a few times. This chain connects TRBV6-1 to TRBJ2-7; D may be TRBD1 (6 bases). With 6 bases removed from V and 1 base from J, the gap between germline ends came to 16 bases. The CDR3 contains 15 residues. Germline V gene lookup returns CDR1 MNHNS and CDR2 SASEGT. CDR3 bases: TGTGCCAGCAGATACGCCGGGACAAATTCCTACGAGCAGTACTTC. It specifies CASRYAGTNSYEQYF.

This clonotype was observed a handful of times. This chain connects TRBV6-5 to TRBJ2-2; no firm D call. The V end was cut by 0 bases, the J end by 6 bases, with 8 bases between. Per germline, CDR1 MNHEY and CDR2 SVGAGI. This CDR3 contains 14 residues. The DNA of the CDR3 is TGTGCCAGCAGTTACTCGACTCTATCCGGGGAGCTGTTTTTT. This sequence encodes CASSYSTLSGELFF.

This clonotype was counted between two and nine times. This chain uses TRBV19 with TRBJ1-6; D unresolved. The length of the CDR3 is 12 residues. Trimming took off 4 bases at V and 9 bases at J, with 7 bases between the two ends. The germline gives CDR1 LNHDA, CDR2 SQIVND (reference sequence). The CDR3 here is CASSRGASPLHF. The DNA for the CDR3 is TGTGCCAGTAGTAGGGGAGCTTCACCCCTCCACTTT. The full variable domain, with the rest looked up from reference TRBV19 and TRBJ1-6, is DGGITQSPKYLFRKEGQNVTLSCEQNLNHDAMYWYRQDPGQGLRLIYYSQIVNDFQKGDIAEGYSVSREKKESFPLTVTSAQKNPTAFYLCASSRGASPLHFGNGTRLTVT.

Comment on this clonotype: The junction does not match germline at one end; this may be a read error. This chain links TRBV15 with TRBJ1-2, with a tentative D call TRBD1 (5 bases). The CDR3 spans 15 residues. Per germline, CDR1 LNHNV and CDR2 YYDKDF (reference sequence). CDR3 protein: CATSRDYGGDYSYTF. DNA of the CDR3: TGTGCCACCAGCAGAGATTACGGGGGAGACTATAGCTACACCTTC.

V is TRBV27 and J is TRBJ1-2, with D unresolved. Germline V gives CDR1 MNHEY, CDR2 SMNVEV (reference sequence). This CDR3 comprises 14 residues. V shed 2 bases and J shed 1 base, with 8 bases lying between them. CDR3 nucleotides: TGTGCCAGCAGTTTAAAGGGCAGTAACTATGGCTACACCTTC. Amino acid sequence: CASSLKGSNYGYTF.

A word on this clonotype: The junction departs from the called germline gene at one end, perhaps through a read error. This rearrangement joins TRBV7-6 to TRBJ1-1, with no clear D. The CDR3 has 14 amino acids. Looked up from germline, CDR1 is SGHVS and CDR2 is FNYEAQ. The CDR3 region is CASSIAGGNTEAFF. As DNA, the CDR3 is TGTGCCAGCAGCATAGCTGGTGGGAACACTGAAGCTTTCTTT.

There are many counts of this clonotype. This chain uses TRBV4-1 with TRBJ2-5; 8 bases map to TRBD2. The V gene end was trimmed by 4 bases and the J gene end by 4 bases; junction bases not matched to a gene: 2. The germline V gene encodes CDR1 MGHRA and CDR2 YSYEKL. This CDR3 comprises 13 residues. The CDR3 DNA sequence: TGCGCCAGCAGCCGTCTAGCGGGAGAGACCCAGTACTTC. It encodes CASSRLAGETQYF.

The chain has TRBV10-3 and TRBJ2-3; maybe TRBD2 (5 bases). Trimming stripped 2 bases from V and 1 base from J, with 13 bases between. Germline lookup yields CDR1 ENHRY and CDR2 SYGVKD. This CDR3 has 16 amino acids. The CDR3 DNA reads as TGTGCCATCAGTGAGCCCGAGGACTGGGGCACAGATACGCAGTATTTT. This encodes CAISEPEDWGTDTQYF.

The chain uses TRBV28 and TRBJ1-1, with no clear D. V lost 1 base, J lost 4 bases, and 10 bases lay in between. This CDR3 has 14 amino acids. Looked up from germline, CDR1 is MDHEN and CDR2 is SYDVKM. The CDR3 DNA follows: TGTGCCAGCAGTTTATCTCCGGAATTCACTGAAGCTTTCTTT. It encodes CASSLSPEFTEAFF.

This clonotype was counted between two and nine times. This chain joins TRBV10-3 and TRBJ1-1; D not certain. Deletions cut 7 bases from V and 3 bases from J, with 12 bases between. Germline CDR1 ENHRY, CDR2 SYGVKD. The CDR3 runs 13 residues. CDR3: CAIKEGLDTEAFF. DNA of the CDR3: TGTGCCATCAAAGAAGGGTTGGACACTGAAGCTTTCTTT.

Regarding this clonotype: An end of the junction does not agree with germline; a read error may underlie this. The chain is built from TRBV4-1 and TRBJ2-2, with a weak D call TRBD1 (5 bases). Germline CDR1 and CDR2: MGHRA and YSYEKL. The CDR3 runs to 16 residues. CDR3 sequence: CASSQDFAGNNGELFF. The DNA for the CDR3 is TGCGCCAGCAGCCAAGATTTTGCAGGGAACAACGGGGAGCTGTTTTTT.

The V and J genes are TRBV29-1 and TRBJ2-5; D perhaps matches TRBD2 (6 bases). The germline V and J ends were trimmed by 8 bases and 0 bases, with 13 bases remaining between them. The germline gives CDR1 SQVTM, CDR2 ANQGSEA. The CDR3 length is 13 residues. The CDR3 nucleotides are TGCAGCATCGGACTATACAACCAAGAGACCCAGTACTTC. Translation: CSIGLYNQETQYF.

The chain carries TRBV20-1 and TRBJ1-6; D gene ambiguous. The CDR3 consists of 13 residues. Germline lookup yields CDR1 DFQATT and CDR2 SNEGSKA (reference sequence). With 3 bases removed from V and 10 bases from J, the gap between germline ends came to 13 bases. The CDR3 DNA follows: TGCAGTGCTAGTGGGGATCCTTTCTCACCCCTCCACTTT. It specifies CSASGDPFSPLHF.

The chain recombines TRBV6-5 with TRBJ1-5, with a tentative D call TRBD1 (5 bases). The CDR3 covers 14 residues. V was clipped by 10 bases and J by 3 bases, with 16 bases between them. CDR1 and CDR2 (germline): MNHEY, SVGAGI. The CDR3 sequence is CAINNQGFNQPQHF. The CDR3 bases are TGTGCCATCAACAATCAGGGTTTCAATCAGCCCCAGCATTTT.

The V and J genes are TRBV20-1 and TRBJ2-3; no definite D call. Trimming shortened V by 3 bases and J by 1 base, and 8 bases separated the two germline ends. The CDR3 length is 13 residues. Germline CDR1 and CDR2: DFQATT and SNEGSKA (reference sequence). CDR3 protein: CSASQWGTDTQYF. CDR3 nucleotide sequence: TGCAGTGCTAGTCAGTGGGGCACAGATACGCAGTATTTT.